The T cell receptor beta chain under discussion was sequenced for a study of T-cell memory formation after mild COVID-19. Study-wide context: TCR clusters showed largely donor specificity. The study's findings and limits: There was a balanced CD4/CD8 profile in clones contracting day 15 to 85, and later expanders leaned CD4+. For second-wave clones that peaked at day 37, SARS-CoV-2 specificity went unverified.

With constant-segment primers, 5'RACE yielded cDNA libraries of TCR alpha and TCR beta that carried sample barcodes and UMIs. TCRdb fed the 5' RACE reads into MiXCR, producing one record per CDR3 protein. Among about 210,000 distinct CDR3 sequences listed, roughly 27% were seen once. This clonotype was seen a few times. Antigen unknown. Sample: PBMCs or a T cell subset sorted from them (not recorded which). This TCR derives from an adult woman who had mild COVID-19 (a few samples of this study predate the infection). Cell type and time point are not known.

The CDR3 DNA follows: TGTGCCAGCAGTGGGATACAAGAGACCCAGTACTTC. Translation: CASSGIQETQYF. The chain joins TRBV4-2 to TRBJ2-5; no clear D gene. Per germline, CDR1 LGHNA and CDR2 YNFKEQ. This CDR3 comprises 12 residues. The V end lost 6 bases, the J end lost 2 bases, and 7 bases lay between the germline ends.